This T cell receptor beta chain derives from a study of T cells in severe cutaneous drug reactions. Study-wide findings and caveats: Tolerant-control and healthy-donor PBMC lacked or rarely had the public CDR3 found in blisters.

CDR1 is SQVTM and CDR2 is ANQGSEA in the germline V gene. CDR3 size: 13 residues. The patients sequenced had a carbamazepine-induced Stevens-Johnson syndrome or toxic epidermal necrolysis reaction. Details on this clonotype: Its antigen is currently unknown.

The iRepertoire multiplex PCR system with TCR subtype-specific primers built both bulk and single-cell libraries. Each CDR3 protein gets one entry in TCRdb, which reprocessed the multiplex PCR reads and gives no DNA. In all, the sample yields 10,000 or so distinct CDR3 sequences. The clonotype originates from a human donor with Stevens-Johnson syndrome, a severe cutaneous drug reaction. Input material: cells from a skin blister. The rearrangement uses TRBV29-1 and TRBJ1-4; TCRdb calls TRBD1, which cannot be checked without DNA. The CDR3 sequence is CSVEDEQGGKLFF.